This note documents a single T cell receptor (beta chain) sequence. Antigen unknown. This record comes from a study of post-analysis software for immune sequencing data. Whole-study context: Recorded subtypes: relapsing-remitting, secondary progressive, progressive-relapsing; some patients unannotated.

Trimming took 2 bases from V and 3 from J, leaving 9 bases between them. The CDR3 runs 14 residues. Per the germline V gene, CDR1 is SGHRS and CDR2 is YFSETQ. Libraries were made from TCR beta cDNA, and they carried unique molecular identifiers. One entry per CDR3 protein results from TCRdb running MiXCR on the PCR reads. This sample has a few hundred thousand distinct CDR3 sequences, with roughly 35% found just once. Study-level points and caveats: TRBV5-6, TRBV5-1 and TRBV20-1 belonged to a set of a few TRBV segments that were more frequent in patients than controls.

The sample comprised blood. The receptor was isolated from a girl between 10 and 17 years old with multiple sclerosis. The chain employs TRBV5-1 and TRBJ2-1; D call uncertain. The DNA for the CDR3 is TGCGCCAGCAGCTTAATGGCAGACTACAATGAGCAGTTCTTC. Encoded protein: CASSLMADYNEQFF.